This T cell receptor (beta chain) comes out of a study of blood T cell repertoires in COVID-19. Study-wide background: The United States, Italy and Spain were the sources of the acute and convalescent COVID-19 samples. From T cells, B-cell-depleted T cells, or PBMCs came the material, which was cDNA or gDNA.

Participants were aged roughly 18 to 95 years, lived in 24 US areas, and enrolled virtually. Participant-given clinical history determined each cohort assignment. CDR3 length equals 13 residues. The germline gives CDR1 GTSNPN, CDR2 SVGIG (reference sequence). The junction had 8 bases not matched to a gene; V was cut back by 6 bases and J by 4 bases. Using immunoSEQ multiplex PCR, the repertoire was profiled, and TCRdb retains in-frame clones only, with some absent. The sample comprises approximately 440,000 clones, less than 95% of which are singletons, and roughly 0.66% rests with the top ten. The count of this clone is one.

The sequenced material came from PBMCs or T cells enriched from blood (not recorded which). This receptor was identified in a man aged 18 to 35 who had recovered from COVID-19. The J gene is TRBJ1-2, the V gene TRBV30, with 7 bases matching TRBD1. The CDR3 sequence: CACSTGRTYGYTF. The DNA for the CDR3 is TGTGCCTGCTCGACAGGGAGGACCTATGGCTACACCTTC.